These 25 T cell receptor beta chains originate from one sample sequenced in a study of Tregs in tolerant kidney transplant recipients. Data came from immunoSEQ multiplex PCR; TCRdb stores just in-frame clones and leaves some out. The sample has about 110,000 clones; around 91% are singletons. Sample: CD4+ T cells from blood, taken before the transplant. These receptors came from a human donor who received a combined kidney and bone marrow transplant.

This sequence joins TRBV6-5 and TRBJ2-7; D uncertain. Trimming left V 6 bases short and J 6 bases short, with 15 bases between. CDR3 length equals 13 residues. Germline CDR1 reads MNHEY; CDR2 reads SVGAGI. CDR3 loop: CASRKDEVGEQYF. CDR3 sequence (DNA): TGTGCCAGCAGGAAAGACGAGGTTGGCGAGCAGTACTTC.

The chain couples TRBV18 to TRBJ2-2, with no clear D. The germline V and J ends were trimmed by 3 bases and 3 bases, with 17 bases remaining between them. The CDR3 is made up of 17 amino acids. Germline V gene lookup returns CDR1 KGHSH and CDR2 LQKENI. The CDR3 DNA sequence: TGTGCCAGCTCACCCTTTCAACTTGGTACGGACACCGGGGAGCTGTTTTTT. As protein: CASSPFQLGTDTGELFF.

A word on this clone: The sample holds other DNA sequences that translate to the same CDR3. This chain links TRBV5-1 with TRBJ2-7; 7 bases are a match to TRBD1. The V segment lost 3 bases and the J segment 3 bases; nucleotides outside the gene matches: 6. The CDR3 length is 14 residues. Per germline, CDR1 SGHRS and CDR2 YFSETQ. The CDR3 reads CASSSQGTFYEQYF. CDR3 DNA sequence: TGCGCCAGCAGCTCACAGGGGACGTTCTACGAGCAGTACTTC.

The chain links TRBV4-3 to TRBJ2-3; 8 bases line up with TRBD2. With V trimmed by 0 bases and J by 10 bases, 12 bases remained unmatched. This CDR3 has 16 amino acids. Germline lookup yields CDR1 LGHNA and CDR2 YSLEER. The CDR3 region is CASSQEPLGGRNAQYF. Written as DNA, the CDR3 is TGCGCCAGCAGCCAAGAACCCTTAGGCGGGAGGAACGCGCAGTATTTT.

A remark on this clone: It may be a read error: a sequence one base away is much more abundant. J is TRBJ1-2 and V is TRBV5-4, with D perhaps TRBD1 (5 bases). Germline lookup yields CDR1 SGHNT and CDR2 YYREEE (reference sequence). Deletions cut 4 bases from V and 0 bases from J, with 7 bases between. The CDR3 runs 13 residues. CDR3 loop: CASSLDTNYGYTF. In nucleotides, the CDR3 is TGTGCCAGCAGCCTGGACACTAACTATGGCTACACCTTC.

The genes are TRBV5-1 and TRBJ1-2, with TRBD1 matching 9 bases. The CDR3 is 16 amino acids. Germline CDR1 is SGHRS and CDR2 is YFSETQ. With V trimmed by 4 bases and J by 8 bases, 15 bases remained unmatched. The CDR3 nucleotides are TGCGCCAGCAGCACTTCCGGGACAGGGTCGATAGTGGGCTACACCTTC. This codes for CASSTSGTGSIVGYTF.

The chain is built from TRBV11-2 and TRBJ2-1, with D unresolved. In germline, CDR1 is SGHAT, CDR2 FQNNGV. The V end lost 3 bases, the J end lost 9 bases, and 12 bases lay between the germline ends. CDR3 length: 13 amino acids. The CDR3 region is CASSLFTRGEQFF. In nucleotides, the CDR3 is TGTGCCAGCAGCTTGTTTACCCGAGGTGAGCAGTTCTTC. The variable domain in full, with the rest retrieved from reference TRBV11-2 and TRBJ2-1, is EAGVAQSPRYKIIEKRQSVAFWCNPISGHATLYWYQQILGQGPKLLIQFQNNGVVDDSQLPKDRFSAERLKGVDSTLKIQPAKLEDSAVYLCASSLFTRGEQFFGPGTRLTVL.

This clone was recorded once. V and J are TRBV5-6 and TRBJ2-1; 7 bases agree with TRBD1. CDR1 is SGHDT, CDR2 YYEEEE, per germline. V shed 1 base and J 7 bases; nucleotides not matched to a gene: 14. The CDR3 has 17 residues. In DNA form, the CDR3 reads TGTGCCAGCAGCTTGTCCCCGCAGGGGGATTTTCTTAATGAGCAGTTCTTC. Protein: CASSLSPQGDFLNEQFF. Looking up the rest from reference TRBV5-6 and TRBJ2-1 gives the full variable domain: DAGVTQSPTHLIKTRGQQVTLRCSPKSGHDTVSWYQQALGQGPQFIFQYYEEEERQRGNFPDRFSGHQFPNYSSELNVNALLLGDSALYLCASSLSPQGDFLNEQFFGPGTRLTVL.

This clone was counted a single time. The chain recombines TRBV28 with TRBJ1-4; D is unresolved. CDR1 and CDR2 from the germline V gene are MDHEN and SYDVKM. The CDR3 contains 12 residues. The germline V and J ends were trimmed by 5 bases and 3 bases, with 4 bases remaining between them. This chain's CDR3 is CASSLPNEKLFF. CDR3 in DNA: TGTGCCAGCAGTCTACCTAATGAAAAACTGTTTTTT. Filled out from reference TRBV28 and TRBJ1-4, the complete variable domain reads DVKVTQSSRYLVKRTGEKVFLECVQDMDHENMFWYRQDPGLGLRLIYFSYDVKMKEKGDIPEGYSVSREKKERFSLILESASTNQTSMYLCASSLPNEKLFFGSGTQLSVL.

This rearrangement joins TRBV7-2 to TRBJ1-6; D perhaps matches TRBD1 (6 bases). V dropped 3 bases and J dropped 6 bases, with 15 bases sitting between them. CDR1 is SGHTA and CDR2 is FQGNSA in the germline V gene. The CDR3 extends over 16 amino acids. Written as DNA, the CDR3 is TGTGCCAGCAGCTTTACGGCAGGGGCAGGTAATTCACCCCTCCACTTT. Translating it yields CASSFTAGAGNSPLHF.

The rearrangement joins TRBV15 to TRBJ2-1; TRBD1 matches at 7 bases. This CDR3 is 15 amino acids long. CDR1 is LNHNV, CDR2 YYDKDF, per germline (reference sequence). Trimming cost V 6 bases and J 4 bases; bases outside gene matches: 9. The CDR3 protein is CATSFTTRGYNEQFF. The CDR3 DNA follows: TGTGCCACCAGTTTTACCACCAGGGGGTACAATGAGCAGTTCTTC.

V is TRBV5-1 and J is TRBJ2-3, with 9 bases aligning to TRBD1. Germline values: CDR1 SGHRS, CDR2 YFSETQ. Unmatched junction bases numbered 2, after V lost 3 bases and J lost 0 bases. This CDR3 spans 15 amino acids. As DNA, the CDR3 is TGCGCCAGCAGCTGGACAGGGGACAGCACAGATACGCAGTATTTT. This encodes CASSWTGDSTDTQYF.

V usage is TRBV28 and J usage is TRBJ1-1; TRBD1 matches at 10 bases. With V trimmed by 5 bases and J by 4 bases, 7 bases remained unmatched. Per the germline V gene, CDR1 is MDHEN and CDR2 is SYDVKM. This CDR3 has 15 amino acids. The CDR3 region has the DNA TGTGCCAGCAGTACCCCTGGACAGGGGGGCACTGAAGCTTTCTTT. Translated, it gives CASSTPGQGGTEAFF. The full variable domain, with the rest looked up from reference TRBV28 and TRBJ1-1, is DVKVTQSSRYLVKRTGEKVFLECVQDMDHENMFWYRQDPGLGLRLIYFSYDVKMKEKGDIPEGYSVSREKKERFSLILESASTNQTSMYLCASSTPGQGGTEAFFGQGTRLTVV.

The chain employs TRBV7-6 and TRBJ2-2; 10 bases are shared with TRBD2. Germline CDR1 reads SGHVS; CDR2 reads FNYEAQ. Germline trimming cut 1 base from V and 6 bases from J; bases unmatched to any gene: 5. This CDR3 has 16 residues. The CDR3 DNA follows: TGTGCCAGCAGCTTAGAGCGGGGGGGCCGATCCGGGGAGCTGTTTTTT. Its translation: CASSLERGGRSGELFF.

The V gene is TRBV19, the J gene TRBJ2-7; 7 bases match TRBD1. With V trimmed by 7 bases and J by 3 bases, 18 bases remained unmatched. The CDR3 consists of 17 residues. Germline CDR1 LNHDA, CDR2 SQIVND (reference sequence). The CDR3 loop is CASIIEVWDRALYEQYF. In DNA form, the CDR3 reads TGTGCCAGTATAATAGAGGTGTGGGACAGAGCTCTCTACGAGCAGTACTTC.

The gene calls are TRBV21-1 and TRBJ2-1; the table's D gene call, TRBD1, was not cross checked with the DNA. TRBV21-1 is designated a pseudogene. The CDR3 length is 17 residues. CDR3 sequence reads: CASSKSIRQGTYNEQFF. DNA of the CDR3: TGTGCCAGCAGCAAAAGTATAAGGCAGGGGACCTACAATGAGCAGTTCTTC.

The CDR3 loop reads CAWRRGDLGGAFF. CDR3 in DNA: TGTGCCTGGAGACGAGGGGATCTAGGGGGAGCTTTCTTT. This sequence joins TRBV30 and TRBJ1-1, with TRBD1 as a possible D gene (6 bases). The V end lost 3 bases, the J end lost 10 bases, and 18 bases lay between the germline ends. The CDR3 runs to 13 residues. Germline CDR1 reads GTSNPN; CDR2 reads SVGIG (reference sequence).

V is TRBV19 and J is TRBJ1-2, with 9 bases aligning to TRBD1. The CDR3 runs 16 residues. J lost 0 bases, V lost 1 base, and 3 bases had no gene match. CDR1 is LNHDA and CDR2 is SQIVND in the germline V gene (reference sequence). The CDR3 DNA follows: TGTGCCAGTAGTATAGCGGACAGGGGAGCTAACTATGGCTACACCTTC. As protein: CASSIADRGANYGYTF.

The chain links TRBV5-1 to TRBJ1-5; 9 bases are shared with TRBD1. The CDR3 covers 18 residues. With 6 bases clipped from V and 0 bases from J, the junction kept 13 bases outside the gene matches. The germline V gene encodes CDR1 SGHRS and CDR2 YFSETQ. The CDR3 DNA is TGCGCCAGCATCCCGGGACAGGGTCTACCTTATAGCAATCAGCCCCAGCATTTT. Translated: CASIPGQGLPYSNQPQHF.

This rearrangement joins TRBV5-1 to TRBJ2-5; D is perhaps TRBD1 (6 bases). The CDR3 is made up of 16 amino acids. Germline V gene sequence: CDR1 SGHRS, CDR2 YFSETQ. Trimming pared 0 bases from V and 2 bases from J, leaving 14 bases between. For the CDR3, the DNA is TGCGCCAGCAGCTTGGTGCAGGGGCGCGGTCAAGAGACCCAGTACTTC. Translating it yields CASSLVQGRGQETQYF.

The chain recombines TRBV30 with TRBJ2-3, with D unclear. The germline V gene has CDR1 GTSNPN and CDR2 SVGIG (reference sequence). The germline V and J ends were trimmed by 0 bases and 6 bases, with 13 bases remaining between them. The CDR3 covers 14 residues. CDR3 loop: CAWSVGGGWDTQYF. The CDR3 coding sequence is TGTGCCTGGAGTGTCGGCGGCGGCTGGGATACGCAGTATTTT.

This chain uses TRBV7-2 with TRBJ2-3; tentative D call: TRBD2 (5 bases). Trimming removed 5 bases from V and 6 bases from J, with 12 bases in between. Looked up from germline, CDR1 is SGHTA and CDR2 is FQGNSA. The CDR3 extends over 13 amino acids. In DNA form, the CDR3 reads TGTGCCAGCAGCCGCGGGCTCGAGGATACGCAGTATTTT. Residues: CASSRGLEDTQYF.

The chain has TRBV7-2 and TRBJ1-4; 7 nucleotides align to TRBD1. J lost 7 bases, V lost 2 bases, and 1 base had no gene match. The CDR3 contains 13 residues. The germline V gene encodes CDR1 SGHTA and CDR2 FQGNSA. This chain's CDR3 is CASSLRQGEKLFF. DNA of the CDR3: TGTGCCAGCAGCTTACGACAGGGTGAAAAACTGTTTTTT.

This chain connects TRBV5-4 to TRBJ2-1, with TRBD1 matching over 11 bases. With 4 bases clipped from V and 7 bases from J, the junction kept 4 bases outside the gene matches. The CDR3 runs 14 residues. CDR1 and CDR2 from the germline V gene are SGHNT and YYREEE (reference sequence). The CDR3 spells CASSPDRGLNEQFF. The CDR3 nucleotides are TGTGCCAGCAGCCCGGACAGGGGGCTTAATGAGCAGTTCTTC.

The chain recombines TRBV12-5 with TRBJ2-7, with TRBD1 identical over 9 bases. Germline CDR1 reads LGHNT; CDR2 reads FRNRAP. This CDR3 spans 13 amino acids. V was clipped by 7 bases and J by 3 bases; unmatched bases: 4. In DNA, the CDR3 is TGTGCTAGTGCTCGGGACAGGGACTACGAGCAGTACTTC. This encodes CASARDRDYEQYF.